The present T cell receptor beta chain was sequenced within a study of CD8 T cells in Susac syndrome. Concerning this clonotype: Its antigen remains unknown.

Sequencing of TCR beta covered CD8+ and CD4+ T cells obtained from blood. Both CD4+ and CD8+ T cells were negatively isolated, and TEMRA cells underwent FACS enrichment. Study-wide findings and caveats: The study conceded that relatively few individuals underwent its TCR sequencing and HLA analysis.

The authors reverse transcribed roughly 0.5 to 1 ug RNA with random hexamers. TCR beta CDR3 was amplified by immunoSEQ covering 54 Vbeta and 13 Jbeta. Each CDR3 protein gets one entry after TCRdb re-called the immunoSEQ multiplex PCR reads with MiXCR. This table has approximately 130,000 distinct CDR3 sequences, under 95% appearing once. V was trimmed by 4 bases and J by 4 bases, leaving 4 bases between them. The CDR3 loop spans 11 amino acids. The clonotype comes from a human donor with multiple sclerosis. The genes are TRBV12-3 or TRBV12-4 and TRBJ2-5; the D is unclear. What was sequenced was CD8+ T cells from PBMCs. The CDR3 loop reads CASSWGETQYF. CDR3 bases: TGTGCCAGCAGTTGGGGAGAGACCCAGTACTTC.